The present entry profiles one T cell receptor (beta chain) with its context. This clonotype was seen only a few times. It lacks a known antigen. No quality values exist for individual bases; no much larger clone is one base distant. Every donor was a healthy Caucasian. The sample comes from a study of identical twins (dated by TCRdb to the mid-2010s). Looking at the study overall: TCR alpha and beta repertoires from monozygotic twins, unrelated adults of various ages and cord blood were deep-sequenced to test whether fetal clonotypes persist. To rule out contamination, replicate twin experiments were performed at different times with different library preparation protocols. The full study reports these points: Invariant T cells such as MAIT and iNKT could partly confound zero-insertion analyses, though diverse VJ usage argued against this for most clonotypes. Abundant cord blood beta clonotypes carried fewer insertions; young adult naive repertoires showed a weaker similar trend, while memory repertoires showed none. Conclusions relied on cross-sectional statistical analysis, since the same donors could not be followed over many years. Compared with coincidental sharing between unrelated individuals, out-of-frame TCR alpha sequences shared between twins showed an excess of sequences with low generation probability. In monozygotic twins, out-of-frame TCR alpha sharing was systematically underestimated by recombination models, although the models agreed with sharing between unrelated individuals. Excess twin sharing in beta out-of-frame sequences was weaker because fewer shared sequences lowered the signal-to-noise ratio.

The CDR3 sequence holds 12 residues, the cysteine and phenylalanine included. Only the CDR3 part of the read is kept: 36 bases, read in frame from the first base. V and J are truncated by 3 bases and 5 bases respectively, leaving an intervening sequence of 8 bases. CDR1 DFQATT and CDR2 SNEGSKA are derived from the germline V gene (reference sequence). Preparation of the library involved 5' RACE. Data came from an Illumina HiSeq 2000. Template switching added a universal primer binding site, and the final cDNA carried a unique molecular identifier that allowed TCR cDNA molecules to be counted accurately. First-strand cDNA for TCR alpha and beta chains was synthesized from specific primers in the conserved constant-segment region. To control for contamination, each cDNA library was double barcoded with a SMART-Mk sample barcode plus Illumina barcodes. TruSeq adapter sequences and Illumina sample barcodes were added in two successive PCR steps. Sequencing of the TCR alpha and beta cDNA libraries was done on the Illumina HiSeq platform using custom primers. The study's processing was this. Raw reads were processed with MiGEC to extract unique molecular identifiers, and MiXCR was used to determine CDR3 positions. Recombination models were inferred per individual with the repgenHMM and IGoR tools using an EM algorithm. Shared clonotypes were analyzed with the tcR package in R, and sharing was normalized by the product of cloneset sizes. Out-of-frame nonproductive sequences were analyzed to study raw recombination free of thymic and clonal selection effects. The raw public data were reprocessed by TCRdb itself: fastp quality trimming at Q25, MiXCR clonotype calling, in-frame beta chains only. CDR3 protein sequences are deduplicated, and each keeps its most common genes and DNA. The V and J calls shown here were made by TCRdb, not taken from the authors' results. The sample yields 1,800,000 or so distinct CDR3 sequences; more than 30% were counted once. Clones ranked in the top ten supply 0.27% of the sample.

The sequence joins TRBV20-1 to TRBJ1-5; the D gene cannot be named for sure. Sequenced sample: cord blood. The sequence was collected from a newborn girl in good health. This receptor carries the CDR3 CSARDGHQPQHF. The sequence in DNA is TGCAGTGCTAGGGACGGTCATCAGCCCCAGCATTTT.